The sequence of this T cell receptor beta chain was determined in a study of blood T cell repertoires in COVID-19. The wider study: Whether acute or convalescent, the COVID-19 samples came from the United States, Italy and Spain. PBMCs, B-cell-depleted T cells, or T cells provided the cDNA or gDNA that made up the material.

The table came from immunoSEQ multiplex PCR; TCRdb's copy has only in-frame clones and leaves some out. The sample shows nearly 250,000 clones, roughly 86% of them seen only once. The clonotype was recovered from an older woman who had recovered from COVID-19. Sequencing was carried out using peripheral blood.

This CDR3 reads CASNRGGTDTQYF. In DNA, the CDR3 is TGTGCCAGCAACCGGGGGGGCACAGATACGCAGTATTTT. The chain joins TRBV7-2 to TRBJ2-3; 7 nucleotides match TRBD2. Trimming cost V 7 bases and J 1 base; bases outside gene matches: 2. The CDR3 totals 13 residues. The germline V gene has CDR1 SGHTA and CDR2 FQGNSA.